These T cell receptor beta chains were read from a single sample in a study of blood T cell repertoires in COVID-19. Using immunoSEQ multiplex PCR, the repertoire was profiled, and TCRdb retains in-frame clones only, with some absent. Among about 230,000 clones listed, roughly four fifths were seen once. Sequencing input: PBMCs or T cells enriched from blood (not recorded which). The receptors were gathered from a man in his sixties who had recovered from COVID-19. Each CDR3 is given with its conserved first and last residue. Fields, in order: V gene, D gene, J gene, clone size, CDR3 protein, CDR3 DNA. The D gene is left open where the match is weak. A row's size may be missing; if present it is once, few, many or a size class.

v_gene: TRBV6-1
d_gene: -
j_gene: TRBJ2-3
abundance: -
CDR3aa: CASTEGVTDTDTQYF
CDR3nt: TGTGCCAGCACTGAAGGGGTTACAGACACAGATACGCAGTATTTT

v_gene: TRBV19
d_gene: -
j_gene: TRBJ1-1
abundance: -
CDR3aa: CASSTNRNTEAFF
CDR3nt: TGTGCCAGTAGTACCAACAGAAACACTGAAGCTTTCTTT

v_gene: TRBV12-3/TRBV12-4
d_gene: TRBD1
j_gene: TRBJ2-7
abundance: -
CDR3aa: CASSLQGAYEQYF
CDR3nt: TGTGCCAGCAGTTTGCAGGGGGCGTATGAGCAGTACTTC

v_gene: TRBV11-3
d_gene: TRBD1
j_gene: TRBJ2-1
abundance: -
CDR3aa: CASSLMGQTGGYNEQFF
CDR3nt: TGTGCCAGCAGCTTAATGGGACAGACCGGTGGGTACAATGAGCAGTTCTTC

v_gene: TRBV4-3
d_gene: TRBD1
j_gene: TRBJ2-7
abundance: -
CDR3aa: CASSRGTGATSYEQYF
CDR3nt: TGCGCCAGCAGCCGGGGGACAGGGGCAACCTCCTACGAGCAGTACTTC

v_gene: TRBV4-2
d_gene: -
j_gene: TRBJ2-3
abundance: -
CDR3aa: CASSQERGGGADTQYF
CDR3nt: TGTGCCAGCAGCCAAGAGAGAGGGGGGGGAGCAGATACGCAGTATTTT

v_gene: TRBV5-4
d_gene: -
j_gene: TRBJ2-3
abundance: -
CDR3aa: CASSLDSGYTDTQYF
CDR3nt: TGTGCCAGCAGCTTGGATAGCGGATACACAGATACGCAGTATTTT

v_gene: TRBV4-1
d_gene: -
j_gene: TRBJ2-3
abundance: -
CDR3aa: CASSQELASGNTDTQYF
CDR3nt: TGCGCCAGCAGCCAAGAATTGGCGTCGGGGAACACAGATACGCAGTATTTT

v_gene: TRBV6-1
d_gene: -
j_gene: TRBJ2-5
abundance: -
CDR3aa: CASSEPRRQFVSTQYF
CDR3nt: TGTGCCAGCAGTGAACCCAGGAGGCAGTTTGTTTCGACCCAGTACTTC

v_gene: TRBV5-6
d_gene: TRBD1
j_gene: TRBJ1-1
abundance: -
CDR3aa: CASSRLTGAGTEAFF
CDR3nt: TGTGCCAGCAGCCGGTTGACAGGGGCGGGCACTGAAGCTTTCTTT

v_gene: TRBV6-5
d_gene: TRBD2
j_gene: TRBJ2-1
abundance: -
CDR3aa: CASSPTRGVREQFF
CDR3nt: TGTGCCAGCAGTCCCACTCGGGGGGTTCGGGAGCAGTTCTTC

v_gene: TRBV7-2
d_gene: -
j_gene: TRBJ1-6
abundance: -
CDR3aa: CASSQDGGSPLHF
CDR3nt: TGTGCCAGCAGCCAAGACGGGGGTTCACCCCTCCACTTT

v_gene: TRBV3-1/TRBV3-2
d_gene: -
j_gene: TRBJ1-4
abundance: -
CDR3aa: CASSQDQAPNEKLFF
CDR3nt: TGTGCCAGCAGCCAAGACCAAGCCCCAAATGAAAAACTGTTTTTT

v_gene: TRBV19
d_gene: -
j_gene: TRBJ1-2
abundance: -
CDR3aa: CASSTRTDGYTF
CDR3nt: TGTGCCAGTAGTACCCGGACAGATGGCTACACCTTC

v_gene: TRBV7-3
d_gene: -
j_gene: TRBJ2-5
abundance: -
CDR3aa: CASSLNGKEGETQYF
CDR3nt: TGTGCCAGCAGCTTAAACGGGAAGGAAGGAGAGACCCAGTACTTC

v_gene: TRBV10-3
d_gene: TRBD1
j_gene: TRBJ2-1
abundance: -
CDR3aa: CAISEDRGPPYNEQFF
CDR3nt: TGTGCCATCAGTGAGGACAGGGGCCCTCCCTACAATGAGCAGTTCTTC

v_gene: TRBV19
d_gene: TRBD1
j_gene: TRBJ1-5
abundance: -
CDR3aa: CASRGTGYSNQPQHF
CDR3nt: TGTGCCAGTAGAGGGACAGGGTACAGCAATCAGCCCCAGCATTTT

v_gene: TRBV11-2
d_gene: TRBD1
j_gene: TRBJ1-1
abundance: -
CDR3aa: CASRGRQGNPNTEAFF
CDR3nt: TGTGCCAGCAGGGGTAGACAGGGGAACCCGAACACTGAAGCTTTCTTT

v_gene: TRBV24-1
d_gene: TRBD2
j_gene: TRBJ2-3
abundance: -
CDR3aa: CATSDKGTSRVGGTDTQYF
CDR3nt: TGTGCCACCAGTGATAAAGGGACTAGCAGAGTTGGCGGCACAGATACGCAGTATTTT

v_gene: TRBV7-9
d_gene: -
j_gene: TRBJ1-4
abundance: -
CDR3aa: CASSLAGAIEKLFF
CDR3nt: TGTGCCAGCAGCTTAGCGGGGGCGATTGAAAAACTGTTTTTT

v_gene: TRBV5-1
d_gene: -
j_gene: TRBJ2-5
abundance: -
CDR3aa: CASSSQGWETQYF
CDR3nt: TGCGCCAGCAGCTCACAGGGTTGGGAGACCCAGTACTTC

v_gene: TRBV6-5
d_gene: -
j_gene: TRBJ1-4
abundance: -
CDR3aa: CASSYTQGGTNEKLFF
CDR3nt: TGTGCCAGCAGTTACACGCAGGGTGGAACTAATGAAAAACTGTTTTTT

v_gene: TRBV28
d_gene: TRBD1
j_gene: TRBJ1-1
abundance: -
CDR3aa: CASSLLPGTGAQNTEAFF
CDR3nt: TGTGCCAGCAGTTTATTGCCCGGGACAGGGGCCCAGAACACTGAAGCTTTCTTT

v_gene: TRBV10-3
d_gene: TRBD1
j_gene: TRBJ1-1
abundance: -
CDR3aa: CAIRNTGAGNTEAFF
CDR3nt: TGTGCCATCAGGAATACAGGGGCGGGGAACACTGAAGCTTTCTTT

v_gene: TRBV19
d_gene: TRBD1
j_gene: TRBJ1-5
abundance: -
CDR3aa: CASSIGDQGVSQPQHF
CDR3nt: TGTGCCAGTAGTATTGGGGATCAGGGGGTCAGTCAGCCCCAGCATTTT

v_gene: TRBV9
d_gene: TRBD1
j_gene: TRBJ1-1
abundance: few
CDR3aa: CASSPWTGNTEAFF
CDR3nt: TGTGCCAGCAGCCCATGGACAGGGAACACTGAAGCTTTCTTT

v_gene: TRBV12-5
d_gene: TRBD1
j_gene: TRBJ1-1
abundance: -
CDR3aa: CASGPRTGSNTEAFF
CDR3nt: TGTGCTAGTGGTCCAAGGACAGGGTCGAACACTGAAGCTTTCTTT

v_gene: TRBV5-1
d_gene: TRBD2
j_gene: TRBJ2-3
abundance: -
CDR3aa: CASSLLAGAVDTQYF
CDR3nt: TGCGCCAGCAGCCTGCTAGCGGGGGCTGTAGATACGCAGTATTTT

v_gene: TRBV6-1
d_gene: -
j_gene: TRBJ1-1
abundance: once
CDR3aa: CASSEDTPPSTEAFF
CDR3nt: TGTGCCAGCAGTGAGGACACCCCCCCCAGCACTGAAGCTTTCTTT

v_gene: TRBV7-2
d_gene: -
j_gene: TRBJ2-2
abundance: -
CDR3aa: CASSLGQGRVGELFF
CDR3nt: TGTGCCAGCAGCTTAGGTCAGGGGCGAGTCGGGGAGCTGTTTTTT

v_gene: TRBV29-1
d_gene: TRBD1
j_gene: TRBJ1-2
abundance: -
CDR3aa: CSVDGTGENYGYTF
CDR3nt: TGCAGCGTCGATGGGACAGGGGAAAACTATGGCTACACCTTC

v_gene: TRBV6-5
d_gene: -
j_gene: TRBJ1-2
abundance: -
CDR3aa: CASSYSGRASYTF
CDR3nt: TGTGCCAGCAGTTACTCGGGCAGGGCCAGCTACACCTTC

v_gene: TRBV7-2
d_gene: TRBD1
j_gene: TRBJ1-5
abundance: once
CDR3aa: CASSRLGQGAGQPQHF
CDR3nt: TGTGCCAGCAGCAGATTGGGACAGGGAGCGGGTCAGCCCCAGCATTTT

v_gene: TRBV6-1
d_gene: -
j_gene: TRBJ1-5
abundance: -
CDR3aa: CASRNEGRGPQHF
CDR3nt: TGTGCCAGCAGAAACGAGGGCCGGGGGCCCCAGCATTTT

v_gene: TRBV2
d_gene: -
j_gene: TRBJ1-5
abundance: once
CDR3aa: CASRAYNRGNQPQHF
CDR3nt: TGTGCCAGCCGGGCCTACAACAGGGGCAATCAGCCCCAGCATTTT

v_gene: TRBV27
d_gene: -
j_gene: TRBJ2-3
abundance: -
CDR3aa: CASSLEGVRTDTQYF
CDR3nt: TGTGCCAGCAGCCTAGAAGGGGTGCGCACAGATACGCAGTATTTT

v_gene: TRBV18
d_gene: -
j_gene: TRBJ1-5
abundance: -
CDR3aa: CASSFRGVNQPQHF
CDR3nt: TGTGCCAGCTCATTCAGGGGCGTCAATCAGCCCCAGCATTTT